The 8 T cell receptor beta chains in this list originate from one sample, sequenced in a study of Ad26.COV2.S vaccination and SARS-CoV-2 variants. Clones were sequenced by immunoSEQ multiplex PCR, and TCRdb holds only the in-frame ones, with some missing. Of 440,000 or so clones listed, roughly nine tenths are singletons. As to treatment: roughly 19 received Ad26.COV2.S at low or high dose, single or two shots; about 5 received placebo; per-sample allocation not given. Sampling happened 63 days after the first vaccine or placebo injection. Sequenced material: peripheral blood, taken in a trial of Ad26.COV2.S vaccine versus placebo. The receptors stem from a person aged 18-65 years who received the Ad26.COV2.S COVID-19 vaccine or a placebo.

The rearrangement links TRBV30 to TRBJ2-3; 12 bases fit TRBD2. V lost 0 bases and J lost 0; bases outside the gene matches: 7. The CDR3 covers 18 residues. Germline V CDR1 and CDR2: GTSNPN, SVGIG (reference sequence). CDR3 in DNA: TGTGCCTGGAGTGTACTCCGGACTAGCGGGGTTAGCACAGATACGCAGTATTTT. Translation gives CAWSVLRTSGVSTDTQYF. The whole variable domain, remainder taken from reference TRBV30 and TRBJ2-3, is SQTIHQWPATLVQPVGSPLSLECTVEGTSNPNLYWYRQAAGRGLQLLFYSVGIGQISSEVPQNLSASRPQDRQFILSSKKLLLSDSGFYLCAWSVLRTSGVSTDTQYFGPGTRLTVL.

J is TRBJ1-2 and V is TRBV7-9; a possible D gene is TRBD1 (5 bases). V was clipped by 4 bases and J by 5 bases, with 14 bases between them. There are 14 residues in the CDR3. Germline CDR1 SEHNR, CDR2 FQNEAQ (reference sequence). The CDR3 reads CASSWTPSPYGYTF. DNA for the CDR3: TGTGCCAGCAGCTGGACACCCAGCCCATATGGCTACACCTTC.

The gene calls are TRBV10-3 and TRBJ1-4; the D is unclear. Trimming took 4 bases from V and 3 from J, leaving 12 bases between them. Germline-derived CDR1 and CDR2 are ENHRY and SYGVKD. The length of the CDR3 is 15 residues. CDR3: CAISALGGSNEKLFF. CDR3 in DNA: TGTGCCATCAGTGCCCTCGGAGGGTCTAATGAAAAACTGTTTTTT.

This clone was recorded a few times. The chain links TRBV6-5 to TRBJ2-7, with D perhaps TRBD1 (6 bases). V was shortened by 11 bases and J by 5 bases, with 25 bases between the two germline ends. This CDR3 has 15 residues. Germline CDR1 is MNHEY and CDR2 is SVGAGI. The CDR3 protein is CASSSGQTPSHEQYF. The CDR3 nucleotides are TGTGCCTCTTCCTCCGGACAGACACCGTCCCACGAGCAGTACTTC.

On this clone itself: Germline is not matched at one junction end, which may reflect a read error. V is TRBV7-7 and J is TRBJ2-5, with 7 bases aligning to TRBD1. Per germline, CDR1 SSHAT and CDR2 FNYEAQ (reference sequence). The CDR3 runs 14 residues. The CDR3 sequence is CASSSGQAQATQYF. CDR3 coding DNA: TGTGCTAGCAGCTCCGGACAGGCCCAGGCGACCCAGTACTTC.

V usage is TRBV7-2 and J usage is TRBJ1-1, with D hard to call. The V gene lost 1 base and the J gene lost 5 bases, with 11 bases spanning the gap. Germline V gene data show CDR1 as SGHTA and CDR2 as FQGNSA. The CDR3 has 14 amino acids. The DNA of the CDR3 is TGTGCCAGCAGCTTAGTAGGGAAATCAACTGAAGCTTTCTTT. It codes for CASSLVGKSTEAFF.

The chain is built from TRBV5-1 and TRBJ2-5; tentatively, D is TRBD1 (6 bases). The CDR3 runs to 13 residues. The V end lost 1 base, the J end lost 5 bases, and 9 bases lay between the germline ends. CDR1 and CDR2 from the germline V gene are SGHRS and YFSETQ. In nucleotides, the CDR3 is TGCGCCAGCAGCTTGACGAGGGGGGAGACCCAGTACTTC. Its translation is CASSLTRGETQYF.

The rearrangement uses TRBV11-2 and TRBJ2-7; 14 bases fit TRBD2. Trimming cost V 0 bases and J 2 bases; bases outside gene matches: 6. This CDR3 is 18 amino acids long. Germline V lookup: CDR1 SGHAT, CDR2 FQNNGV. The CDR3 DNA reads TGTGCCAGCAGCTTAGAAGGGACTAGCGGGAGATGGACCTACGAGCAGTACTTC. It specifies CASSLEGTSGRWTYEQYF.